What follows are 4 T cell receptor beta chains derived from one specimen sequenced in a study of Graves' ophthalmopathy and Graves' hyperthyroidism. CDR3 regions of TCR beta were amplified from RNA transcripts. HTBI primers primed a first-round RT-PCR, and a second-round multiplex PCR followed. TCRdb independently ran MiXCR on the multiplex PCR reads; one entry per CDR3 protein. The table lists approximately 540,000 distinct CDR3 sequences, about 35% of them singletons. Sequencing was carried out using peripheral blood or thyroid tissue (not recorded which). Every receptor here comes from an adult man with Graves' hyperthyroidism.

J is TRBJ2-7 and V is TRBV13, with a weak D call TRBD2 (7 bases). Germline V CDR1 and CDR2: PRHDT, FYEKMQ (reference sequence). The CDR3 has 15 amino acids. Trimming shortened V by 5 bases and J by 2 bases, and 16 bases separated the two germline ends. CDR3 sequence: CASSVVTGRAYEQYF. DNA for the CDR3: TGTGCCAGCAGCGTGGTAACAGGGAGGGCCTACGAGCAGTACTTC.

This clonotype has a handful of counts. Here the CDR3 reads CASSQGTADNSPLHF. Written as DNA, the CDR3 is TGTGCCAGCAGCCAAGGGACAGCCGATAATTCACCCCTCCACTTT. The V gene is TRBV3-1, the J gene TRBJ1-6, with a possible D match to TRBD1 (6 bases). This CDR3 spans 15 amino acids. Trimming left V 1 base short and J 5 bases short, with 9 bases between. Germline V gives CDR1 LGHDT, CDR2 YNNKEL (reference sequence).

This clonotype was counted at least ten times. The J gene is TRBJ2-7, the V gene TRBV27; TRBD1 aligns across 11 bases. With V trimmed by 0 bases and J by 4 bases, 14 bases remained unmatched. There are 19 residues in the CDR3. Germline loops: CDR1 MNHEY, CDR2 SMNVEV (reference sequence). The CDR3 bases are TGTGCCAGCAGTTTATCCCCTCCCGGACAGGGGGCTAACTTTTACGAGCAGTACTTC. Its protein is CASSLSPPGQGANFYEQYF.

V usage is TRBV7-9 and J usage is TRBJ2-7, with 7 positions matching TRBD1. The assigned J gene may be wrong: the sequence end matches TRBJ2-1 better. Germline CDR1 SEHNR, CDR2 FQNEAQ (reference sequence). The CDR3 loop spans 14 amino acids. CDR3 DNA sequence: TGTGCCAGCAGCTACAGGGGTGATATCAATGAGCAGTTCTTC. The encoded protein is CASSYRGDINEQFF.